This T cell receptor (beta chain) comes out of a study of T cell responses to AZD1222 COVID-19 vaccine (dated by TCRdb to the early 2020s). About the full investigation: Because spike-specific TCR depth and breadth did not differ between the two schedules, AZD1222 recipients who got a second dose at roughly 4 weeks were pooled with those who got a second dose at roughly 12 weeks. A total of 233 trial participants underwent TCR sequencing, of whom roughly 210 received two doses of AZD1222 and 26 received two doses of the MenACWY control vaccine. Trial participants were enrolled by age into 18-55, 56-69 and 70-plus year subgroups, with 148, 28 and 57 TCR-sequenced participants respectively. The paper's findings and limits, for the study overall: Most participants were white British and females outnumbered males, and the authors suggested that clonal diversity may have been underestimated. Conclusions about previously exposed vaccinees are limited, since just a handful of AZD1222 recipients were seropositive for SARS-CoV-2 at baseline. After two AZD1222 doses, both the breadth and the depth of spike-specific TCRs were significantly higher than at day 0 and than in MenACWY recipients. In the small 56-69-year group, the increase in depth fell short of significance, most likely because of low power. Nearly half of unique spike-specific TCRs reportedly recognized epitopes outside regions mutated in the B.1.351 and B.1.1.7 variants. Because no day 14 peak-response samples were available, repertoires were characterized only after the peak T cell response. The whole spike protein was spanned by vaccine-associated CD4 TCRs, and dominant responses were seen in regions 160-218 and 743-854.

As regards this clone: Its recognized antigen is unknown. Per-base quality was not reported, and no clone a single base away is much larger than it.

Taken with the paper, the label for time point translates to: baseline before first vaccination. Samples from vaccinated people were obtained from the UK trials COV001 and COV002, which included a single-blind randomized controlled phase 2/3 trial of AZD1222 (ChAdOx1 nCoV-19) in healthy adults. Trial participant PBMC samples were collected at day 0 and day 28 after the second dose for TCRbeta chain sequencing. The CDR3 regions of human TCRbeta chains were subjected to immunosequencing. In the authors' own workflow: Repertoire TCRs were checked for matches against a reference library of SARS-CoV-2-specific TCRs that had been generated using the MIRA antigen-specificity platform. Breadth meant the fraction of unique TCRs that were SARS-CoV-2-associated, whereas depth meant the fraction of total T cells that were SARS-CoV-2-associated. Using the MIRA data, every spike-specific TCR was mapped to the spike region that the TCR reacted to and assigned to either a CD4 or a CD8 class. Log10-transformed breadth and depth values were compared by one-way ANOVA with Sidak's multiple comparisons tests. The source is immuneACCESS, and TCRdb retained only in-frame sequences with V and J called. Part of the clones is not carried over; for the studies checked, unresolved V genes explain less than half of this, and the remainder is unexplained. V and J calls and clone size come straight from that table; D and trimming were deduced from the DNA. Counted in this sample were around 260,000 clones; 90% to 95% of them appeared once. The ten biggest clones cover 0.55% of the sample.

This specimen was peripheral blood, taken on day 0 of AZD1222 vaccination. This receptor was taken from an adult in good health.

The CDR3 region: CATSRDFGYEQYF. In nucleotide form, the sequence is TGTGCCACCAGCAGAGATTTCGGATACGAGCAGTACTTC. Here the chain combines TRBV15 and TRBJ2-7, with the D gene not clear enough to name. Reading the germline V gene (reference sequence) gives CDR1 LNHNV and CDR2 YYDKDF. The CDR3 starts with the cysteine, ends with the phenylalanine, and has 13 residues. Here the CDR3 DNA is all that survives: 39 bases in frame from base 1. V and J lose 0 bases and 4 bases, and a span of 7 bases separates them. Supplemented by the reference TRBV15 and TRBJ2-7 proteins around the CDR3, the complete variable domain is DAMVIQNPRYQVTQFGKPVTLSCSQTLNHNVMYWYQQKSSQAPKLLFHYYDKDFNNEADTPDNFQSRRPNTSFCFLDIRSPGLGDTAMYLCATSRDFGYEQYFGPGTRLTVT.